The next 21 T cell receptor beta chains were all read from a single sample in a study of blood T cell repertoires in COVID-19. Clones were read by immunoSEQ multiplex PCR, and TCRdb kept only the in-frame ones, dropping some. The sample contains hundreds of thousands of clones, approximately 86% of which appear only once. Specimen: peripheral blood. All receptors come from a woman in her twenties or thirties who had recovered from COVID-19.

This chain connects TRBV30 to TRBJ1-4, with D uncertain. The CDR3 has 17 residues. Germline CDR1 and CDR2: GTSNPN and SVGIG (reference sequence). The V and J ends lost 0 bases and 0 bases respectively, with 14 bases between them. CDR3 DNA sequence: TGTGCCTGGAGTGTATTCGGGAGCGTTACAACTAATGAAAAACTGTTTTTT. Amino acids: CAWSVFGSVTTNEKLFF.

The chain couples TRBV5-1 to TRBJ2-5; D is unresolved. The CDR3 covers 15 residues. The V and J ends lost 0 bases and 4 bases respectively, with 13 bases between them. CDR1 is SGHRS, CDR2 YFSETQ, per germline. The CDR3 bases are TGCGCCAGCAGCTTGGTTGCGACTCCGAGAGAGACCCAGTACTTC. Its translation is CASSLVATPRETQYF.

V usage is TRBV15 and J usage is TRBJ1-1, with D possibly being TRBD1 (5 bases). V lost 8 bases and J lost 3, with 13 bases in between. Germline V lookup: CDR1 LNHNV, CDR2 YYDKDF (reference sequence). The CDR3 has 13 amino acids. CDR3 bases: TGTGCCACCTCAGTACGGGGGGACACTGAAGCTTTCTTT. This sequence encodes CATSVRGDTEAFF.

This sequence joins TRBV4-1 and TRBJ1-4; no firm D call. This CDR3 has 15 residues. Per the germline V gene, CDR1 is MGHRA and CDR2 is YSYEKL. Trimming removed 2 bases from V and 6 bases from J, with 13 bases in between. As DNA, the CDR3 is TGCGCCAGCAGCCAAACAGCCTCACCCGATGAAAAACTGTTTTTT. Amino acids: CASSQTASPDEKLFF.

The rearrangement links TRBV2 to TRBJ1-1; TRBD1 might be the D (5 bases). The CDR3 length is 11 residues. CDR1 is SNHLY and CDR2 is FYNNEI in the germline V gene. Trimming left V 8 bases short and J 7 bases short, with 11 bases between. The CDR3 spells CASSQGGEAFF. The CDR3 bases are TGTGCCAGCTCCCAGGGCGGTGAAGCTTTCTTT.

This chain connects TRBV6-5 to TRBJ1-4; no definite D call. CDR1 is MNHEY, CDR2 SVGAGI, per germline. This CDR3 is built from 14 residues. Deletions cut 8 bases from V and 8 bases from J, with 18 bases between. The DNA for the CDR3 is TGTGCCAGCGCCCCCGGGTCTCCCTCGGAAAAACTGTTTTTT. It encodes CASAPGSPSEKLFF.

The chain uses TRBV5-5 and TRBJ1-2; 7 positions match TRBD1. V gave up 1 base and J gave up 4 bases; unmatched junction bases: 4. The germline V gene encodes CDR1 SGHKS and CDR2 YYEKEE (reference sequence). CDR3 length equals 14 residues. CDR3 bases: TGTGCCAGCAGCTTGAGGGGGCCTGGCTATGGCTACACCTTC. It is translated as CASSLRGPGYGYTF.

This chain uses TRBV5-4 with TRBJ2-3, with D perhaps TRBD1 (5 bases). Germline V lookup: CDR1 SGHNT, CDR2 YYREEE (reference sequence). The V end was cut by 5 bases, the J end by 0 bases, with 19 bases between. The CDR3 extends over 17 amino acids. The DNA for the CDR3 is TGTGCCAGCAGACCCAGGCCAGGGTTCATTAGCACAGATACGCAGTATTTT. It yields the protein CASRPRPGFISTDTQYF.

Comments on this clone: Mismatch with germline at one junction end may stem from a read error. The chain employs TRBV7-9 and TRBJ2-3; 9 bases map to TRBD2. The length of the CDR3 is 15 residues. Germline V lookup: CDR1 SEHNR, CDR2 FQNEAQ (reference sequence). The CDR3 is CASSPEGTSTDTQYF. The CDR3 bases are TGTGCCAGCAGCCCGGAAGGGACTAGCACCGATACGCAGTATTTT.

The J gene is TRBJ1-3, the V gene TRBV3-1 (or the pseudogene TRBV3-2); D might be TRBD1 (5 bases). CDR3 size: 15 residues. V dropped 1 base and J dropped 3 bases, with 10 bases sitting between them. Germline CDR1 reads LGHDT; CDR2 reads YNNKEL (reference sequence). The CDR3 DNA reads TGTGCCAGCAGCCAAGGGGGCGCGTTTGGAAACACCATATATTTT. It encodes CASSQGGAFGNTIYF.

The chain is built from TRBV19 and TRBJ1-4; 7 bases match TRBD1. CDR1 is LNHDA, CDR2 SQIVND, per germline (reference sequence). V trimming: 5 bases; J trimming: 5 bases; junction bases outside the gene matches: 5. The CDR3 is 14 amino acids. The chain's CDR3 is CASSEGQRNEKLFF. The CDR3 DNA reads TGTGCCAGTAGTGAGGGACAGAGGAATGAAAAACTGTTTTTT.

The J gene is TRBJ2-5, the V gene TRBV2; TRBD1 might be the D (6 bases). Between the trimmed V and J ends, which lost 3 bases and 0 bases, there was a span of 8 bases. The CDR3 contains 14 residues. In germline, CDR1 is SNHLY, CDR2 FYNNEI. The CDR3 DNA reads as TGTGCCAGCAGTGACGGGACACACCAAGAGACCCAGTACTTC. Its protein is CASSDGTHQETQYF.

V usage is TRBV30 and J usage is TRBJ2-5; possibly TRBD1 for D (6 bases). V was cut by 0 bases and J by 3 bases, with 14 bases left in between. The length of the CDR3 is 15 residues. In germline, CDR1 is GTSNPN, CDR2 SVGIG (reference sequence). CDR3 sequence: CAWSVHRRGEETQYF. The CDR3 coding sequence is TGTGCCTGGAGTGTCCATCGCAGGGGAGAAGAGACCCAGTACTTC.

This rearrangement joins TRBV19 to TRBJ2-7, with D uncertain. Germline CDR1 is LNHDA and CDR2 is SQIVND (reference sequence). The CDR3 has 12 amino acids. The V end lost 5 bases, the J end lost 4 bases, and 9 bases lay between the germline ends. In nucleotides, the CDR3 is TGTGCCAGTAGTGTTTCGGGTTACGAGCAGTACTTC. Encoded protein: CASSVSGYEQYF.

The DNA for the CDR3 is TGTGCCACCAGCAGAGATCTAACCGGGGAAGGTCTTGCAGATACGCAGTATTTT. Its protein is CATSRDLTGEGLADTQYF. The chain carries TRBV15 and TRBJ2-3, with D possibly TRBD2 on 5 matching bases. The germline V gene has CDR1 LNHNV and CDR2 YYDKDF (reference sequence). This CDR3 contains 18 residues. With 0 bases removed from V and 4 bases from J, the gap between germline ends came to 20 bases. The full variable domain, its missing parts supplied by reference TRBV15 and TRBJ2-3, is DAMVIQNPRYQVTQFGKPVTLSCSQTLNHNVMYWYQQKSSQAPKLLFHYYDKDFNNEADTPDNFQSRRPNTSFCFLDIRSPGLGDTAMYLCATSRDLTGEGLADTQYFGPGTRLTVL.

The gene calls are TRBV30 and TRBJ2-7, with 9 bases aligning to TRBD2. Per the germline V gene, CDR1 is GTSNPN and CDR2 is SVGIG (reference sequence). The V gene end was trimmed by 4 bases and the J gene end by 0 bases; junction bases not matched to a gene: 1. The CDR3 loop spans 13 amino acids. CDR3 DNA: TGTGCCTGGACTAGCGGGGCCTCCTACGAGCAGTACTTC. Its protein product is CAWTSGASYEQYF.

The chain recombines TRBV14 with TRBJ1-1, with 7 positions matching TRBD1. This CDR3 spans 14 amino acids. V was pared by 5 bases and J by 7 bases, with 10 bases of the junction left unmatched. Germline values: CDR1 SGHDN, CDR2 FVKESK. The CDR3 spells CASSSEGGGIEAFF. The CDR3 nucleotides read TGTGCCAGCAGCTCAGAAGGGGGCGGAATTGAAGCTTTCTTT.

The genes are TRBV7-2 and TRBJ2-1, with D perhaps matching TRBD2 (5 bases). The CDR3 runs to 12 residues. Germline CDR1 SGHTA, CDR2 FQGNSA. Trimming removed 1 base from V and 12 bases from J, with 10 bases in between. The CDR3, as DNA: TGTGCCAGCAGCTTAGGGGGAGTGGGGCAGTTCTTC. It is translated as CASSLGGVGQFF.

Only one count was recorded for this clone. Here the CDR3 reads CASSPGATEAFF. CDR3 DNA sequence: TGTGCCAGTAGTCCGGGTGCCACTGAAGCTTTCTTT. The chain joins TRBV19 to TRBJ1-1; D is unresolved. CDR1 is LNHDA, CDR2 SQIVND, per germline (reference sequence). This CDR3 is built from 12 residues. V was clipped by 5 bases and J by 4 bases, with 8 bases between them.

The V call is TRBV5-1, the J call TRBJ1-2; D unresolved. The CDR3 spans 12 residues. Germline-derived CDR1 and CDR2 are SGHRS and YFSETQ. V lost 7 bases, J lost 5 bases, and 12 bases lay in between. CDR3 nucleotides: TGCGCCAGCGGTCTGGGAGGGTATGGCTACACCTTC. This translates into CASGLGGYGYTF.

The V and J genes are TRBV2 and TRBJ1-1; D remains unclear. Trimming left V 6 bases short and J 0 bases short, with 5 bases between. This CDR3 is built from 12 residues. From germline, CDR1 is SNHLY and CDR2 FYNNEI. The CDR3: CASSLMNTEAFF. CDR3 DNA: TGTGCCAGCAGCCTTATGAACACTGAAGCTTTCTTT.